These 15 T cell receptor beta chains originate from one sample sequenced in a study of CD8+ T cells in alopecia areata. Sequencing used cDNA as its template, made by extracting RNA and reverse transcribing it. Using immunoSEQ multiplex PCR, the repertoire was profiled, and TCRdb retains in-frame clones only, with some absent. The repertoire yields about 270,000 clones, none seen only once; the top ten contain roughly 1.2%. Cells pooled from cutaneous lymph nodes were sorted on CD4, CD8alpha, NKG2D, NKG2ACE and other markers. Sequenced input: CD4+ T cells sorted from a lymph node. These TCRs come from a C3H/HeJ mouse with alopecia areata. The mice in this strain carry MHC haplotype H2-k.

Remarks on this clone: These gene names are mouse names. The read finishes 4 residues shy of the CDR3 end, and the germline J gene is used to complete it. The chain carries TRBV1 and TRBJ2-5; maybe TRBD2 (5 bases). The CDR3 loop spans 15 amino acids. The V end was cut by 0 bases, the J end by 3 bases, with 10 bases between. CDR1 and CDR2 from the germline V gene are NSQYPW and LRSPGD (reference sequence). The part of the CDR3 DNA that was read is TGCACCTGCAGTGCAGATCCTGGGCCTCAAGAC. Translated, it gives CTCSADPGPQD. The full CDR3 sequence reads CTCSADPGPQDTQYF.

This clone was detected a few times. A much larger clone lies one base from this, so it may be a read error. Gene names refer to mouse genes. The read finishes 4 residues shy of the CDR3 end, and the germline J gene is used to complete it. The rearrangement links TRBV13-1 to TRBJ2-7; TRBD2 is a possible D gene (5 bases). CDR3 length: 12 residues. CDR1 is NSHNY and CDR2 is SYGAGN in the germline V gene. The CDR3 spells CASSDMGYEQYF. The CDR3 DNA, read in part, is TGTGCCAGCAGTGATATGGGGTAT.

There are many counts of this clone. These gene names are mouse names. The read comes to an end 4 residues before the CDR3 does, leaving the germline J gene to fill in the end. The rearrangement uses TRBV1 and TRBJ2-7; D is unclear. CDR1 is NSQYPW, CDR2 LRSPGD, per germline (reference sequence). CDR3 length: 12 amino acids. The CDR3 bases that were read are TGCACCTGCAGTGCACAGAAATAT. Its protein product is CTCSAQKY. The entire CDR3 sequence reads CTCSAQKYEQYF.

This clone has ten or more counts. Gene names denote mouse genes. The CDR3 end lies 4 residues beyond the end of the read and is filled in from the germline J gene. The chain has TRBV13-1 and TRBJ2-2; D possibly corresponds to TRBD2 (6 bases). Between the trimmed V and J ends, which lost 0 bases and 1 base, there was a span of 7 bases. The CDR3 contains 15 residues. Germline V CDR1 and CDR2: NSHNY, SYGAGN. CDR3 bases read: TGTGCCAGCAGTGATGTGGGGGAAAACACCGGG. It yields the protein CASSDVGENTG. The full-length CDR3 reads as CASSDVGENTGQLYF.

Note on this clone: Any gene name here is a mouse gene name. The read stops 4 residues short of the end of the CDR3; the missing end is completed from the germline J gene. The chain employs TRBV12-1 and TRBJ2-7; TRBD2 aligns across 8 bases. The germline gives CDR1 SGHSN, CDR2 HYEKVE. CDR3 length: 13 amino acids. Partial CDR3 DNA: TGTGCCAGCTCTCTGGGGGGGGCCCAT. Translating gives CASSLGGAH. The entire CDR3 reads CASSLGGAHEQYF.

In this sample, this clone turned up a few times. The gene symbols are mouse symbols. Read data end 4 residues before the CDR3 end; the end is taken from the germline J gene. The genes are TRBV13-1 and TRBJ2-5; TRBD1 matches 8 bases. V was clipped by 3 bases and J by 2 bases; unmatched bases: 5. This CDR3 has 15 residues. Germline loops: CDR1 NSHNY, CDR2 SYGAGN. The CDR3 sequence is CASSGQGMGQDTQYF. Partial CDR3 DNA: TGTGCCAGCAGTGGACAGGGGATGGGCCAAGAC.

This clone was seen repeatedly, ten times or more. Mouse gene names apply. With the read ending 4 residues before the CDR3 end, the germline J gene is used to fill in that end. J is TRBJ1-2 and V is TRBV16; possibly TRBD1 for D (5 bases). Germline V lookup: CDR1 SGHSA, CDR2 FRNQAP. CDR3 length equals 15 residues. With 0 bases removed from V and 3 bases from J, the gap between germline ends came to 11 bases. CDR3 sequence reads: CASSLDRREDSDYTF. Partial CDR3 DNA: TGTGCAAGCAGCTTAGATCGCAGGGAGGACTCC. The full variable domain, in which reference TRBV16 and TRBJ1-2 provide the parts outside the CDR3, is NAGVIQTPRHKVTGKGQEATLWCEPISGHSAVFWYRQTIVQGLEFLTYFRNQAPIDDSGMPKERFSAQMPNQSHSTLKIQSTQPQDSAVYLCASSLDRREDSDYTFGSGTRLLVI.

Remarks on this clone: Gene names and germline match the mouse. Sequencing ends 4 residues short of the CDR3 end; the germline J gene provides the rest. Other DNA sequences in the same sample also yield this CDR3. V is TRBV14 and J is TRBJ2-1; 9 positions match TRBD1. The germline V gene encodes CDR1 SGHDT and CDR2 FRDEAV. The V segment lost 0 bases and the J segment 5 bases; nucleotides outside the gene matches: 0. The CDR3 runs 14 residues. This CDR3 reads CASSFWDRDAEQFF. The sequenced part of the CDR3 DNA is TGTGCCAGCAGTTTCTGGGACAGGGATGCT.

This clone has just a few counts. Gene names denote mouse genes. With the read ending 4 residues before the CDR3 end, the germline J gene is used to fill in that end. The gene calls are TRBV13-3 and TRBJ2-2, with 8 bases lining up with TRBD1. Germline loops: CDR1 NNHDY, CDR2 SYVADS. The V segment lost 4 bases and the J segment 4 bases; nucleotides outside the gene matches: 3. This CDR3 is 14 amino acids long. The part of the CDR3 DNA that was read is TGTGCCAGCAGTCTCAGGGGGCGCACCGGG. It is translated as CASSLRGRTG. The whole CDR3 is CASSLRGRTGQLYF.

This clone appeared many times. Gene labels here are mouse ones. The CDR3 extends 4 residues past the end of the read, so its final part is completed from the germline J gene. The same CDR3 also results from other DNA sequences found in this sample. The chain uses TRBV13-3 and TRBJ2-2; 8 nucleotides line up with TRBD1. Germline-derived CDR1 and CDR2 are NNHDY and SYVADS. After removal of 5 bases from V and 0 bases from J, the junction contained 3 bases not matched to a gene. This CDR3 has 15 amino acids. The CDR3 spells CASSGTGTNTGQLYF. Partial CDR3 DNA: TGTGCCAGCAGCGGGACAGGAACAAACACCGGG.

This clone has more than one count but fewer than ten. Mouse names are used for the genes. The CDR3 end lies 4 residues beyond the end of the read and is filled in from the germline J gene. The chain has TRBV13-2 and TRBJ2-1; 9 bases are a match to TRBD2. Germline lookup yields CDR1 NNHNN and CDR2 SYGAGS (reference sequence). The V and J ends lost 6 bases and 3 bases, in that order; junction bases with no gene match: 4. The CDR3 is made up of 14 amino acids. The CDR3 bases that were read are TGTGCCAGCGAGTTACTGGGGGGCTATGCT. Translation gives CASELLGGYA. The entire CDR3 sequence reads CASELLGGYAEQFF.

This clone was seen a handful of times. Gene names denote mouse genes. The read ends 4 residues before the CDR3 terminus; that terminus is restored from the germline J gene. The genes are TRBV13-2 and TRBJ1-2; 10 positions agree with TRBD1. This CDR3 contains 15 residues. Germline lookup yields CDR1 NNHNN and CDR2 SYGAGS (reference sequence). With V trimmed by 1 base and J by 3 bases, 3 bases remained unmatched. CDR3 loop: CASGDPGQGHSDYTF. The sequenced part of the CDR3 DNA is TGTGCCAGCGGTGATCCGGGACAGGGGCACTCC.

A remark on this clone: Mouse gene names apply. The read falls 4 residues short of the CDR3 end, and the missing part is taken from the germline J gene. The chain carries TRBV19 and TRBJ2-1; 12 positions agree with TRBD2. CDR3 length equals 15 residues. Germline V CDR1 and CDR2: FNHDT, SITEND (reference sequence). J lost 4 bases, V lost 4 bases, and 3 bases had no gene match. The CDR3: CASSSTGGAYAEQFF. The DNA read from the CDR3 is TGTGCCAGCAGTTCGACTGGGGGGGCGTATGCT.

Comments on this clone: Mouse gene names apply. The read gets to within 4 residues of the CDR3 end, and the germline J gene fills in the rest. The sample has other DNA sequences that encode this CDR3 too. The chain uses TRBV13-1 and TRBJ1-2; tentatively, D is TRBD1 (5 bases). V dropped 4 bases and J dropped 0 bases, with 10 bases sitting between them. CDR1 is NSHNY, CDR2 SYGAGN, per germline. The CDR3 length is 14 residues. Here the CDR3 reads CASSPDTANSDYTF. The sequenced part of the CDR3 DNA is TGTGCCAGCAGTCCGGACACCGCAAACTCC.

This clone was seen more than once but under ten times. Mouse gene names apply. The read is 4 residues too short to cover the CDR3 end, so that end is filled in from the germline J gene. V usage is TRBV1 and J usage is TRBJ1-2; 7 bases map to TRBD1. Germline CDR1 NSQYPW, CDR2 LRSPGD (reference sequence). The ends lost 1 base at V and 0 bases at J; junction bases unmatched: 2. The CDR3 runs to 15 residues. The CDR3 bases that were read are TGCACCTGCAGTGCAGTGGGACAGACAAACTCC. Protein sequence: CTCSAVGQTNS. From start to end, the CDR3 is CTCSAVGQTNSDYTF.